This T cell receptor beta chain was documented in a study of OX40 agonist ivuxolimab in advanced cancers. For the study at large: Hepatocellular carcinoma, melanoma, renal cell or head and neck cancer affected the dose-escalation patients. Study-wide findings and caveats: There was clonal expansion of CD4+ and CD8+ blood T cells by week 6 at 0.1 to 3.0 mg/kg.

The CDR3 is 16 amino acids. V lost 0 bases and J lost 7, with 16 bases in between. Repertoires were generated with immunoSEQ multiplex PCR, while TCRdb's copy carries only in-frame clones and drops some. The sample shows just under 95,000 clones, over 75% of them seen only once. Remarks on this clone: Its antigen is as yet unknown.

Here the sequenced sample was CD4+ or CD8+ T cells sorted from blood, taken in a trial of the OX40 agonist ivuxolimab. The receptor was isolated from an adult with an advanced solid tumor such as melanoma, head and neck, liver or kidney cancer. The chain recombines TRBV23-1 with TRBJ2-1; no firm D call. TRBV23-1 is annotated as an ORF whose role is uncertain. The CDR3 protein is CASSQSIKGLRNEQFF. For the CDR3, the DNA is TGCGCCAGCAGTCAATCGATCAAGGGTCTAAGGAATGAGCAGTTCTTC.